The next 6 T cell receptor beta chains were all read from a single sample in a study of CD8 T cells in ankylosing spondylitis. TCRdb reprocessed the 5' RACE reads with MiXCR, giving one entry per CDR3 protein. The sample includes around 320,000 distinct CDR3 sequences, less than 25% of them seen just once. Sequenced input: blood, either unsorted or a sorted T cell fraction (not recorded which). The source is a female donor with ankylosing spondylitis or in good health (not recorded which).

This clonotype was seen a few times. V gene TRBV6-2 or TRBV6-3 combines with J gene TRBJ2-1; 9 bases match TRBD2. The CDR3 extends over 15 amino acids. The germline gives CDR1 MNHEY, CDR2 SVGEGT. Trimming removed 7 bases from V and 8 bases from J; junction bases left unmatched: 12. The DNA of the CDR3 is TGTGCCAGCACCCGACTAGCGGATATCCGCGATGAGCAGTTCTTC. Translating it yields CASTRLADIRDEQFF.

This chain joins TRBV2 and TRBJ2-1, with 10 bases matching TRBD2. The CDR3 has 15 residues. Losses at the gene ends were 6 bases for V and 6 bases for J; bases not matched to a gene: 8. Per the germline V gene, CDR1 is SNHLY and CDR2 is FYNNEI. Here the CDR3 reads CASRSLAGASNEQFF. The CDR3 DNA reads TGTGCCAGCAGATCTCTAGCGGGAGCATCCAATGAGCAGTTCTTC.

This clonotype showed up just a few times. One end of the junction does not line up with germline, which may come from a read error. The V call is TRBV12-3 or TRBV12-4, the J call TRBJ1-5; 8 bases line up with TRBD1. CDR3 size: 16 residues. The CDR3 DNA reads TGTGCCAGCAGGTTAGGACAGGGCACGAACAATCAGCCCCAGCATTTT. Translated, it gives CASRLGQGTNNQPQHF.

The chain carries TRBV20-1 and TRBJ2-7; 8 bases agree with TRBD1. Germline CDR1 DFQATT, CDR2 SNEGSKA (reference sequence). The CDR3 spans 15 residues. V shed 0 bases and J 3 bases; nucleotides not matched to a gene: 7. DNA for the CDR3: TGCAGTGCTAGAGATGGGACAGGATTTGTCTACGAGCAGTACTTC. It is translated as CSARDGTGFVYEQYF.

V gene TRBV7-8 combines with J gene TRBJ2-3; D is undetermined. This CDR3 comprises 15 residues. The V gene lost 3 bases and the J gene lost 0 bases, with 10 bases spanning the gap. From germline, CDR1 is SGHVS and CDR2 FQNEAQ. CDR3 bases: TGTGCCAGCAGCTTCTCAAGGTGGAGCACAGATACGCAGTATTTT. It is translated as CASSFSRWSTDTQYF.

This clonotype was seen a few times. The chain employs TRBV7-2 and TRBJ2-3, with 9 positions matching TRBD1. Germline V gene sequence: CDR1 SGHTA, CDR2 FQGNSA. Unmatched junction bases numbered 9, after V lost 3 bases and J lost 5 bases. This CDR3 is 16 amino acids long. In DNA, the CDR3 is TGTGCCAGCAGCTTCCAACGGACAGGGGTTTTAGATACGCAGTATTTT. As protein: CASSFQRTGVLDTQYF. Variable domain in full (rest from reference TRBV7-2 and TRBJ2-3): GAGVSQSPSNKVTEKGKDVELRCDPISGHTALYWYRQSLGQGLEFLIYFQGNSAPDKSGLPSDRFSAERTGGSVSTLTIQRTQQEDSAVYLCASSFQRTGVLDTQYFGPGTRLTVL.